The rows below give T cell receptor beta chains drawn from one sample of a study of cytomegalovirus exposure and HLA in healthy donors. Libraries were prepared by immunoSEQ multiplex PCR; TCRdb keeps only in-frame clonotypes and omits some of them. The repertoire consists of about 210,000 clones, with around 86% occurring once and the leading ten covering 10%. The sequenced sample consisted of PBMCs. The receptor source for this set is a woman aged 50 to 65 in good health and CMV-seropositive. CDR3s include the opening cysteine and the closing phenylalanine or tryptophan. The D gene is left open where the match is weak. Clone size is not always given. Where it is, it says once, few, many or a class for expanded clones.

cdr3_length j_call d_call clone_size v_call cdr3_nt cdr3_aa
14 TRBJ1-5 TRBD1 . TRBV9 TGTGCCAGCAGCGGTACAGGGGTCAATCAGCCCCAGCATTTT CASSGTGVNQPQHF
17 TRBJ2-3 TRBD2 once TRBV11-2 TGTGCCAGCAGCCCATTATCACTAGCGGGGGGGCCAGATACGCAGTATTTT CASSPLSLAGGPDTQYF
14 TRBJ1-2 TRBD1 . TRBV19 TGTGCCAGTAGTCCACGACAGGGAGACTATGGCTACACCTTC CASSPRQGDYGYTF
18 TRBJ2-3 TRBD2 . TRBV29-1 TGCAGCGTTGACAGGGTGCACAGCGGGGGAACTTACACAGATACGCAGTATTTT CSVDRVHSGGTYTDTQYF
15 TRBJ1-5 . . TRBV9 TGTGCCAGCAGCGTAGACGGGATCCGCAATCAGCCCCAGCATTTT CASSVDGIRNQPQHF
13 TRBJ2-7 TRBD1 . TRBV19 TGTGCCAGTAGTATGGGACAGGGGGGAGAGCAGTACTTC CASSMGQGGEQYF
14 TRBJ2-7 . . TRBV10-3 TGTGCCATAGGGTGGGGGAGGCCCTCCTACGAGCAGTACTTC CAIGWGRPSYEQYF
15 TRBJ1-1 TRBD1 . TRBV9 TGTGCCAGCAGCGGCGGACAGGAGCTGAACACTGAAGCTTTCTTT CASSGGQELNTEAFF
15 TRBJ2-7 TRBD1 . TRBV7-8 TGTGCCAGCAGCTTATGGGCACAGGGGGACTACGAGCAGTACTTC CASSLWAQGDYEQYF
14 TRBJ1-2 . . TRBV15 TGTGCCACCAGCAGGGGGCAGGCGTACTATGGCTACACCTTC CATSRGQAYYGYTF
15 TRBJ2-6 . . TRBV28 TGTGCCAGCAGCCTCGGCGGCTCTGGGGCCAACGTCCTGACTTTC CASSLGGSGANVLTF
15 TRBJ1-2 TRBD1 . TRBV7-9 TGTGCCAGCAGCGGGGAACTCCAGGGGGCAAATGGCTACACCTTC CASSGELQGANGYTF
17 TRBJ1-4 . few TRBV4-1 TGCGCCAGCAGCCAAGTCGGAATTAGGCAGGGATACGAAAAACTGTTTTTT CASSQVGIRQGYEKLFF
15 TRBJ1-3 . once TRBV6-1 TGTGCCAGCTCTACCGGGACACAATCTGGTAACACCATATATTTT CASSTGTQSGNTIYF
13 TRBJ1-5 . . TRBV5-6 TGTGCCAGCAGCTTGGTGAGAGGTCAGCCCCAGCATTTT CASSLVRGQPQHF
13 TRBJ1-4 . once TRBV5-1 TGCGCCAGCAGTTTGGCAGGCCGGGAAAAACTGTTTTTT CASSLAGREKLFF
16 TRBJ2-7 TRBD1 . TRBV4-1 TGCGCCAGCAGCCCCCACCGGGGACAGGGATTGTACGAGCAGTACTTC CASSPHRGQGLYEQYF
15 TRBJ1-5 . . TRBV5-6 TGTGCCAGCAGCTTCGGGGGTGAGGGCAATCAGCCCCAGCATTTT CASSFGGEGNQPQHF
14 TRBJ2-7 . . TRBV5-4 TGTGCCAGCAGCCCAGATAGCCGTAGCTACGAGCAGTACTTC CASSPDSRSYEQYF
15 TRBJ2-1 . . TRBV19 TGTGCCAGTTCTCCCTACAGGTCCCCGGTTGATGAGCAGTTCTTC CASSPYRSPVDEQFF
12 TRBJ1-2 . . TRBV10-1 TGCGCCAGCAGTGATAACAGGCATGGCTACACCTTC CASSDNRHGYTF
17 TRBJ2-3 TRBD2 . TRBV28 TGTGCCAGCAGTTATACTAGCGGGGGGGAAAGCACAGATACGCAGTATTTT CASSYTSGGESTDTQYF
16 TRBJ1-1 TRBD1 . TRBV7-9 TGTGCCAGCAGCTTAGGGACAGGGGGCATGAACACTGAAGCTTTCTTT CASSLGTGGMNTEAFF
14 TRBJ1-4 TRBD1 . TRBV2 TGTGCCAGCAGCCCCGGGACAGACAATGAAAAACTGTTTTTT CASSPGTDNEKLFF
16 TRBJ1-1 . . TRBV4-3 TGCGCCAGCAGCCAAGATCCGTACGGGATGAACACTGAAGCTTTCTTT CASSQDPYGMNTEAFF
15 TRBJ2-4 TRBD2 . TRBV7-9 TGTGCCAGCAGCTTAGTGGCTAGCGGACGGGACATTCAGTACTTC CASSLVASGRDIQYF
17 TRBJ1-2 . . TRBV27 TGTGCCAGCAGTTCACTGACGGACAGCCGTCAGAGCTATGGCTACACCTTC CASSSLTDSRQSYGYTF
14 TRBJ2-7 TRBD1 . TRBV5-4 TGTGCCAGCAGCCCCGGGACAGGGGGCTACGAGCAGTACTTC CASSPGTGGYEQYF
16 TRBJ1-1 . . TRBV21-1 TGTGCCAGCAGCAATAGGGTCGAGCGGGATTCGACTGAAGCTTTCTTT CASSNRVERDSTEAFF
14 TRBJ1-4 . many TRBV11-2 TGTGCCAGCAGCTCCCGGGTCCTCAATGAAAAACTGTTTTTT CASSSRVLNEKLFF
15 TRBJ1-4 . . TRBV15 TGTGCCACCAGCAGAGTATCTGTAACTAATGAAAAACTGTTTTTT CATSRVSVTNEKLFF
13 TRBJ1-2 TRBD1 . TRBV11-2 TGTGCCAGCAGCCGGGACAGGGGGGATGGCTACACCTTC CASSRDRGDGYTF
12 TRBJ1-2 . . TRBV7-8 TGTGCCAGCAGCCCGACGGGCTATGGCTACACCTTC CASSPTGYGYTF
18 TRBJ1-3 TRBD1 . TRBV4-3 TGCGCCAGCAGCATGGGGACAGGGGGCGAAGTGTCTGGAAACACCATATATTTT CASSMGTGGEVSGNTIYF
17 TRBJ1-4 TRBD1 . TRBV2 TGTGCCAGCAGTGAAGACAGGGGGTTAGTGACTAATGAAAAACTGTTTTTT CASSEDRGLVTNEKLFF
14 TRBJ1-1 TRBD1 . TRBV6-5 TGTGCCAGCCGTCCGGGACAGCTGAACACTGAAGCTTTCTTT CASRPGQLNTEAFF
12 TRBJ1-5 . few TRBV29-1 TGCAGCGTTGGAGACGGGAATCAGCCCCAGCATTTT CSVGDGNQPQHF
15 TRBJ2-1 TRBD1 . TRBV5-6 TGTGCCAGCAGCCCGAAGGACAGGGTTTCCGATGAGCAGTTCTTC CASSPKDRVSDEQFF
16 TRBJ2-3 TRBD2 . TRBV7-3 TGTGCCAGCAGCTACGTCGGAGGACTAGCGACAGATACGCAGTATTTT CASSYVGGLATDTQYF
13 TRBJ2-7 . once TRBV6-5 TGTGCCAGCAGTTGCGGGACTGGCTACGAGCAGTACTTC CASSCGTGYEQYF
14 TRBJ2-1 . . TRBV11-1 TGTGCCAGCAGCTCAGACAGATCGTACAATGAGCAGTTCTTC CASSSDRSYNEQFF
14 TRBJ1-4 . . TRBV29-1 TGCAGCGTTGGGTCAGGGCGCTTTTTAGAAAAACTGTTTTTT CSVGSGRFLEKLFF